Presented here are 28 T cell receptor beta chains from one specimen sequenced in a study of early stage breast cancer tumors. Generated by immunoSEQ multiplex PCR, the TCRdb table keeps only in-frame clones and is missing some. Among 51,000 or so clones listed, about 83% were seen once. Sequencing used blood. These receptors all stem from a person between 50 and 60 years old with breast cancer.

This rearrangement joins TRBV5-1 to TRBJ2-5, with TRBD1 matching over 9 bases. This CDR3 contains 15 residues. V lost 1 base and J lost 2; bases outside the gene matches: 3. CDR1 and CDR2 from the germline V gene are SGHRS and YFSETQ. The CDR3 here is CASSLPGTGQETQYF. The CDR3 nucleotides read TGCGCCAGCAGCTTGCCCGGGACAGGGCAAGAGACCCAGTACTTC.

This clone was seen more than once but under ten times. The chain combines TRBV18 with TRBJ1-2; no reliable D call. Germline assignment: CDR1 KGHSH and CDR2 LQKENI. With 4 bases removed from V and 8 bases from J, the gap between germline ends came to 14 bases. The CDR3 sequence is 13 residues long. In DNA, the CDR3 is TGTGCCAGCTCACGCGACGAAAGAAGGGGCTACACCTTC. Its translation is CASSRDERRGYTF. Variable domain in full (rest from reference TRBV18 and TRBJ1-2): NAGVMQNPRHLVRRRGQEARLRCSPMKGHSHVYWYRQLPEEGLKFMVYLQKENIIDESGMPKERFSAEFPKEGPSILRIQQVVRGDSAAYFCASSRDERRGYTFGSGTRLTVV.

The chain couples TRBV4-3 to TRBJ2-7, with 11 bases identical to TRBD2. Germline V gene sequence: CDR1 LGHNA, CDR2 YSLEER. This CDR3 comprises 17 residues. V lost 0 bases to trimming and J lost 2 bases; unmatched junction nucleotides: 6. CDR3 bases: TGCGCCAGCAGCCAAGAGTTGGGGACTAGCGGTACCTACGAGCAGTACTTC. It is translated as CASSQELGTSGTYEQYF.

J is TRBJ1-1 and V is TRBV30; TRBD1 matches at 10 bases. Germline CDR1 reads GTSNPN; CDR2 reads SVGIG (reference sequence). The CDR3 extends over 13 amino acids. With V trimmed by 3 bases and J by 6 bases, 4 bases remained unmatched. This CDR3 reads CAWRDRGVAEAFF. In nucleotides, the CDR3 is TGTGCCTGGAGGGACAGGGGGGTCGCTGAAGCTTTCTTT.

The J gene is TRBJ2-7, the V gene TRBV11-2; 8 bases fit TRBD1. The germline gives CDR1 SGHAT, CDR2 FQNNGV. This CDR3 region has 13 residues. V lost 6 bases and J lost 10; bases outside the gene matches: 11. The CDR3 is CASRMGTGRRQYF. CDR3 sequence (DNA): TGTGCCAGCAGAATGGGGACAGGTCGACGCCAGTACTTC.

The rearrangement uses TRBV7-3 and TRBJ2-1, with a weak D call TRBD2 (5 bases). V was shortened by 1 base and J by 7 bases, with 14 bases between the two germline ends. This CDR3 region has 15 residues. Germline values: CDR1 SGHTA, CDR2 FQGTGA. CDR3 sequence: CASSLRFGKGNEQFF. The DNA for the CDR3 is TGTGCCAGCAGCTTAAGGTTCGGGAAAGGGAATGAGCAGTTCTTC.

The sample holds a few counts of this clone. The V call is TRBV6-5, the J call TRBJ1-6; D uncertain. The germline CDR1 and CDR2 sequences are MNHEY and SVGAGI. V was shortened by 0 bases and J by 9 bases, with 15 bases between the two germline ends. The CDR3 is 16 residues long. CDR3 sequence reads: CASSYSAGSNVSPLHF. The CDR3 nucleotides read TGTGCCAGCAGTTACTCGGCTGGGAGTAACGTTTCACCCCTCCACTTT.

The chain recombines TRBV28 with TRBJ1-6; 10 positions match TRBD1. Per the germline V gene, CDR1 is MDHEN and CDR2 is SYDVKM. Trimming cost V 4 bases and J 10 bases; bases outside gene matches: 7. This CDR3 has 15 residues. The CDR3 is CASSSGQGMGSPLHF. CDR3 coding DNA: TGTGCCAGCAGTTCGGGACAGGGGATGGGATCACCCCTCCACTTT.

This clone rates as large. The gene calls are TRBV7-9 and TRBJ1-4; 8 bases line up with TRBD1. V lost 5 bases and J lost 7; bases outside the gene matches: 6. CDR1 and CDR2 from the germline V gene are SEHNR and FQNEAQ (reference sequence). This CDR3 has 14 residues. The CDR3 protein is CASSTTGVGEKLFF. The CDR3 DNA reads as TGTGCCAGCAGCACGACAGGGGTGGGTGAAAAACTGTTTTTT.

The rearrangement links TRBV6-1 to TRBJ2-7, with D unclear. The CDR3 is 13 amino acids. Germline loops: CDR1 MNHNS, CDR2 SASEGT. Trimming stripped 2 bases from V and 2 bases from J, with 7 bases between. The CDR3 region is CASSERAPYEQYF. In DNA, the CDR3 is TGTGCCAGCAGTGAAAGGGCCCCCTACGAGCAGTACTTC.

This sequence joins TRBV5-6 and TRBJ2-5; no definite D call. Germline lookup yields CDR1 SGHDT and CDR2 YYEEEE. The CDR3 loop spans 15 amino acids. Trimming shortened V by 4 bases and J by 1 base, and 14 bases separated the two germline ends. DNA for the CDR3: TGTGCCAGCAGCCCTCCTGGACGGAGCCAAGAGACCCAGTACTTC. It translates to CASSPPGRSQETQYF.

The chain joins TRBV5-1 to TRBJ2-1; TRBD2 agrees at 8 bases. Losses at the gene ends were 0 bases for V and 2 bases for J; bases not matched to a gene: 1. The CDR3 runs 15 residues. In germline, CDR1 is SGHRS, CDR2 YFSETQ. The CDR3: CASSLELAAYNEQFF. For the CDR3, the DNA is TGCGCCAGCAGCTTGGAACTAGCGGCCTACAATGAGCAGTTCTTC.

This chain links TRBV30 with TRBJ2-3, with D hard to call. Per the germline V gene, CDR1 is GTSNPN and CDR2 is SVGIG (reference sequence). Trimming took off 4 bases at V and 1 base at J, with 9 bases between the two ends. The length of the CDR3 is 13 residues. The CDR3 region is CAWNSDGTDTQYF. The CDR3 DNA sequence: TGTGCCTGGAACTCGGACGGCACAGATACGCAGTATTTT.

The chain couples TRBV5-5 to TRBJ2-3, with D hard to call. Germline CDR1 SGHKS, CDR2 YYEKEE (reference sequence). This CDR3 spans 13 amino acids. V was pared by 3 bases and J by 0 bases, with 5 bases between. The CDR3 DNA is TGTGCCAGCAGCTGGTACAGCACAGATACGCAGTATTTT. Translated: CASSWYSTDTQYF.

V usage is TRBV6-5 and J usage is TRBJ1-5, with D uncertain. Trimming took off 0 bases at V and 9 bases at J, with 9 bases between the two ends. This CDR3 region has 13 residues. Germline loops: CDR1 MNHEY, CDR2 SVGAGI. The CDR3 sequence: CASSYSSQTPQHF. Here the CDR3 DNA reads TGTGCCAGCAGTTACTCGAGCCAAACGCCCCAGCATTTT.

The chain uses TRBV14 and TRBJ2-1; D possibly corresponds to TRBD2 (7 bases). The CDR3 contains 13 residues. Trimming left V 3 bases short and J 10 bases short, with 13 bases between. Germline V gene lookup returns CDR1 SGHDN and CDR2 FVKESK. This CDR3 is CASSHPSGTEQFF. The CDR3 DNA is TGTGCCAGCAGCCACCCCAGCGGGACAGAGCAGTTCTTC.

The chain carries TRBV21-1 and TRBJ2-2. TRBV21-1 is shown as a pseudogene. The CDR3 spans 16 residues. The CDR3 DNA sequence: TGTGCCAGCAGCAAAGTCAGGGACCCCGGGGCCGGGGAGCTGTTTTTT. As protein: CASSKVRDPGAGELFF.

The chain is built from TRBV6-1 and TRBJ2-3, with 8 bases that match TRBD2. Germline values: CDR1 MNHNS, CDR2 SASEGT. V was pared by 6 bases and J by 2 bases, with 10 bases of the junction left unmatched. The CDR3 is 16 residues long. CDR3: CASSEYGTSHTDTQYF. CDR3 coding DNA: TGTGCCAGCAGCGAATACGGGACTAGTCACACAGATACGCAGTATTTT.

The chain is built from TRBV10-3 and TRBJ1-4; unclear D gene. Per the germline V gene, CDR1 is ENHRY and CDR2 is SYGVKD. The CDR3 runs to 15 residues. V was shortened by 8 bases and J by 2 bases, with 15 bases between the two germline ends. The CDR3 reads CAIGSRGATNEKLFF. The CDR3 DNA reads TGTGCCATCGGGTCACGGGGTGCGACTAATGAAAAACTGTTTTTT.

The chain links TRBV2 to TRBJ1-2; D possibly corresponds to TRBD1 (6 bases). Deletions cut 6 bases from V and 4 bases from J, with 15 bases between. CDR1 SNHLY and CDR2 FYNNEI come from the germline V gene. The CDR3 consists of 14 residues. For the CDR3, the DNA is TGTGCCAGCAGCTTAGATACAGGGACCTATGGCTACACCTTC. The encoded protein is CASSLDTGTYGYTF.

The chain has TRBV6-1 and TRBJ1-5, with D unresolved. Trimming took off 11 bases at V and 4 bases at J, with 15 bases between the two ends. CDR1 is MNHNS, CDR2 SASEGT, per germline. The CDR3 is made up of 13 amino acids. CDR3 DNA: TGTGCCTTGGGGTTCGGTTATAATCAGCCCCAGCATTTT. It yields the protein CALGFGYNQPQHF.

The V call is TRBV9, the J call TRBJ2-3; 9 positions match TRBD1. The V segment lost 0 bases and the J segment 5 bases; nucleotides outside the gene matches: 13. The CDR3 spans 18 residues. Germline V gene data show CDR1 as SGDLS and CDR2 as YYNGEE. In DNA, the CDR3 is TGTGCCAGCAGCGTAGATTTCGGTGGTGGGACAGGGATAGATACGCAGTATTTT. Encoded protein: CASSVDFGGGTGIDTQYF.

This chain links TRBV2 with TRBJ1-6; no clear D gene. Germline V CDR1 and CDR2: SNHLY, FYNNEI. V was shortened by 2 bases and J by 0 bases, with 5 bases between the two germline ends. The CDR3 has 15 residues. In DNA, the CDR3 is TGTGCCAGCAGTGAACTGAGCTCCTATAATTCACCCCTCCACTTT. This codes for CASSELSSYNSPLHF.

The CDR3 DNA sequence: TGTGCCAGCAGCTTGTCTAGCGGGAGTGTGGCGAATGAGCAGTTCTTC. It yields the protein CASSLSSGSVANEQFF. The chain has TRBV7-2 and TRBJ2-1, with 10 bases fitting TRBD2. The CDR3 extends over 16 amino acids. Germline CDR1 and CDR2: SGHTA and FQGNSA. With V trimmed by 3 bases and J by 7 bases, 9 bases remained unmatched. Filled out from reference TRBV7-2 and TRBJ2-1, the complete variable domain reads GAGVSQSPSNKVTEKGKDVELRCDPISGHTALYWYRQSLGQGLEFLIYFQGNSAPDKSGLPSDRFSAERTGGSVSTLTIQRTQQEDSAVYLCASSLSSGSVANEQFFGPGTRLTVL.

CDR3 loop: CASSLGAALTEAFF. CDR3 coding DNA: TGTGCCAGCAGCTTGGGGGCAGCGTTGACTGAAGCTTTCTTT. The chain links TRBV7-2 to TRBJ1-1; a possible D gene is TRBD1 (6 bases). The V end was cut by 3 bases, the J end by 5 bases, with 13 bases between. The CDR3 extends over 14 amino acids. Germline CDR1 is SGHTA and CDR2 is FQGNSA.

The chain uses TRBV2 and TRBJ2-3; D uncertain. Looked up from germline, CDR1 is SNHLY and CDR2 is FYNNEI. The CDR3 is 15 residues long. V lost 3 bases and J lost 5, with 15 bases in between. The CDR3 DNA is TGTGCCAGCAGTGACGGGCTAGTATGGAAAGATACGCAGTATTTT. Translation: CASSDGLVWKDTQYF.

The genes are TRBV6-1 and TRBJ2-4, with D perhaps matching TRBD2 (5 bases). The germline V gene has CDR1 MNHNS and CDR2 SASEGT. Deletions cut 1 base from V and 0 bases from J, with 7 bases between. The CDR3 is 15 amino acids. The CDR3 bases are TGTGCCAGCAGTGAAGACGGGATAGCCAAAAACATTCAGTACTTC. It translates to CASSEDGIAKNIQYF.

The chain is built from TRBV7-2 and TRBJ2-3; the D gene is possibly TRBD2 (5 bases). The CDR3 runs to 16 residues. Deletions cut 4 bases from V and 3 bases from J, with 17 bases between. Per germline, CDR1 SGHTA and CDR2 FQGNSA. CDR3 bases: TGTGCCAGCAGCTCGCACCCTACGAGAGGGACAGATACGCAGTATTTT. Translation gives CASSSHPTRGTDTQYF.